Presented here are 20 T cell receptor beta chains from one specimen sequenced in a study of blood T cell repertoires in COVID-19. The repertoire was sequenced with immunoSEQ multiplex PCR; TCRdb's copy has only in-frame clones and lacks some. The sample records 260,000 or so clones, approximately 91% being singletons. The sample was peripheral blood. The receptors come from a human donor in a cohort sampled during active COVID-19.

The rearrangement uses TRBV3-1 (or the pseudogene TRBV3-2) and TRBJ1-4, with a possible D match to TRBD1 (6 bases). This CDR3 has 15 residues. The germline gives CDR1 LGHDT, CDR2 YNNKEL (reference sequence). The V and J ends lost 3 bases and 1 base respectively, with 9 bases between them. The CDR3 sequence is CASSHLQGTNEKLFF. Here the CDR3 DNA reads TGTGCCAGCAGCCACCTACAGGGAACTAATGAAAAACTGTTTTTT.

The genes are TRBV25-1 and TRBJ2-5; possibly TRBD2 for D (5 bases). Per germline, CDR1 MGHDK and CDR2 SYGVNS. This CDR3 spans 14 amino acids. Trimming removed 7 bases at V and 1 base at J, with 13 bases between. CDR3 DNA sequence: TGTGCCAGCATTCAGCGGAACAGCCAAGAGACCCAGTACTTC. It codes for CASIQRNSQETQYF.

The chain couples TRBV3-1 (or the pseudogene TRBV3-2) to TRBJ1-1; no definite D call. The CDR3 runs to 11 residues. Trimming stripped 3 bases from V and 7 bases from J, with 6 bases between. Per germline, CDR1 LGHDT and CDR2 YNNKEL (reference sequence). The CDR3 reads CASSHNVEAFF. The DNA for the CDR3 is TGTGCCAGCAGCCATAATGTTGAAGCTTTCTTT.

Written as DNA, the CDR3 is TGTGCCAGCAGCTCCGGCCGGTCTAGCGGGAGCTCCTACAATGAGCAGTTCTTC. Protein sequence: CASSSGRSSGSSYNEQFF. The chain has TRBV5-4 and TRBJ2-1, with TRBD2 matching over 10 bases. The CDR3 extends over 18 amino acids. Losses at the gene ends were 3 bases for V and 0 bases for J; bases not matched to a gene: 9. CDR1 and CDR2 (germline): SGHNT, YYREEE (reference sequence).

The V gene is TRBV5-5, the J gene TRBJ1-2, with 11 bases matching TRBD1. The length of the CDR3 is 15 residues. V shed 3 bases, J shed 2 bases, and the junction held 3 bases outside the gene matches. The germline V gene has CDR1 SGHKS and CDR2 YYEKEE (reference sequence). This chain's CDR3 is CASSWGQGGNYGYTF. As DNA, the CDR3 is TGTGCCAGCAGCTGGGGACAGGGGGGAAACTATGGCTACACCTTC. Variable domain in full (rest from reference TRBV5-5 and TRBJ1-2): DAGVTQSPTHLIKTRGQQVTLRCSPISGHKSVSWYQQVLGQGPQFIFQYYEKEERGRGNFPDRFSARQFPNYSSELNVNALLLGDSALYLCASSWGQGGNYGYTFGSGTRLTVV.

The chain combines TRBV30 with TRBJ1-2; D gene uncertain. Germline V gene sequence: CDR1 GTSNPN, CDR2 SVGIG (reference sequence). This CDR3 has 12 residues. V was cut by 4 bases and J by 6 bases, with 12 bases left in between. The chain's CDR3 is CAWTPRGNGYTF. The CDR3 nucleotides read TGTGCCTGGACCCCGCGGGGAAATGGCTACACCTTC.

The rearrangement joins TRBV4-3 to TRBJ2-1; 14 bases are shared with TRBD2. V lost 1 base and J lost 8; bases outside the gene matches: 1. This CDR3 contains 15 residues. Germline values: CDR1 LGHNA, CDR2 YSLEER. DNA of the CDR3: TGCGCCAGCAGCCAAGGACTAGCGGGGGGGCATGAGCAGTTCTTC. Translation: CASSQGLAGGHEQFF.

Only one count was recorded for this clone. The rearrangement uses TRBV19 and TRBJ1-5; perhaps TRBD1 as D (5 bases). Germline V gene data show CDR1 as LNHDA and CDR2 as SQIVND (reference sequence). There are 24 residues in the CDR3. The V end was cut by 0 bases, the J end by 0 bases, with 33 bases between. This CDR3 is CASSIDLSGPMLNARDGSNQPQHF. The CDR3 DNA follows: TGTGCCAGTAGTATAGATCTATCGGGCCCCATGCTTAATGCCAGGGATGGTAGCAATCAGCCCCAGCATTTT.

The chain carries TRBV4-1 and TRBJ1-2; possibly TRBD1 for D (6 bases). V was cut by 3 bases and J by 0 bases, with 14 bases left in between. Germline-derived CDR1 and CDR2 are MGHRA and YSYEKL. The CDR3 is 16 amino acids. The CDR3: CASSHATGSPNYGYTF. CDR3 DNA: TGCGCCAGCAGCCACGCCACAGGGAGTCCTAACTATGGCTACACCTTC.

The chain joins TRBV7-8 to TRBJ1-4; D is ambiguous. V was clipped by 5 bases and J by 8 bases, with 12 bases between them. This CDR3 comprises 13 residues. The germline V gene has CDR1 SGHVS and CDR2 FQNEAQ. This CDR3 reads CASSPPLGEKLFF. CDR3 nucleotide sequence: TGTGCCAGCAGCCCCCCACTAGGCGAAAAACTGTTTTTT.

The V call is TRBV4-3, the J call TRBJ2-7, with 8 bases matching TRBD1. The V gene end was trimmed by 3 bases and the J gene end by 6 bases; junction bases not matched to a gene: 10. The CDR3 totals 15 residues. CDR1 is LGHNA, CDR2 YSLEER, per germline. The CDR3 sequence: CASSHPGQGLLEQYF. CDR3 in DNA: TGCGCCAGCAGCCATCCCGGACAGGGCCTACTCGAGCAGTACTTC.

This chain joins TRBV11-2 and TRBJ1-6; 7 nucleotides agree with TRBD1. Germline CDR1 is SGHAT and CDR2 is FQNNGV. V dropped 5 bases and J dropped 5; count of bases not matched to a gene: 6. This CDR3 has 15 amino acids. CDR3 coding DNA: TGTGCCAGCAGCGAGGGACAGTCGGATAATTCACCCCTCCACTTT. Encoded protein: CASSEGQSDNSPLHF.

CDR3 sequence (DNA): TGTGCCAGCAGTGGGCTCTCTGGGGCCAACGTCCTGACTTTC. It codes for CASSGLSGANVLTF. This chain joins TRBV2 and TRBJ2-6; D is unresolved. CDR1 is SNHLY and CDR2 is FYNNEI in the germline V gene. V was cut by 4 bases and J by 0 bases, with 4 bases left in between. The CDR3 loop spans 14 amino acids.

The chain is built from TRBV24-1 and TRBJ1-6; the match to TRBD1 covers 8 bases. Germline V gives CDR1 KGHDR, CDR2 SFDVKD. The length of the CDR3 is 12 residues. Germline trimming cut 10 bases from V and 8 bases from J; bases unmatched to any gene: 3. CDR3 in DNA: TGTGCCACGGACAGGGATCATTCACCCCTCCACTTT. Translation gives CATDRDHSPLHF.

This clone was seen only a few times. The rearrangement joins TRBV6-5 to TRBJ1-1; maybe TRBD1 (5 bases). CDR1 and CDR2 from the germline V gene are MNHEY and SVGAGI. Trimming removed 6 bases from V and 4 bases from J, with 9 bases in between. This CDR3 has 12 amino acids. Written as DNA, the CDR3 is TGTGCCAGCAGGGGGGGAGGCACTGAAGCTTTCTTT. It translates to CASRGGGTEAFF.

The V and J genes are TRBV2 and TRBJ2-7, with D unclear. The CDR3 is 11 residues long. Trimming cost V 3 bases and J 5 bases, with 5 bases left between them. CDR1 SNHLY and CDR2 FYNNEI come from the germline V gene. Written as DNA, the CDR3 is TGTGCCAGCAGTGACTCAGACGAGCAGTACTTC. This encodes CASSDSDEQYF.

The chain joins TRBV5-4 to TRBJ2-1; 12 nucleotides match TRBD2. Losses at the gene ends were 0 bases for V and 7 bases for J; bases not matched to a gene: 2. The CDR3 length is 15 residues. Germline V gene lookup returns CDR1 SGHNT and CDR2 YYREEE (reference sequence). DNA of the CDR3: TGTGCCAGCAGCTTGGGACTAGCGGGAGCAAATGAGCAGTTCTTC. Residues: CASSLGLAGANEQFF.

This clone was counted only a few times. This rearrangement joins TRBV30 to TRBJ1-1; 7 nucleotides align to TRBD1. Germline CDR1 and CDR2: GTSNPN and SVGIG (reference sequence). V lost 0 bases to trimming and J lost 4 bases; unmatched junction nucleotides: 2. The CDR3 length is 13 residues. The CDR3 DNA reads as TGTGCCTGGAGTGTAGCAGGGGGCACTGAAGCTTTCTTT. This gives the protein CAWSVAGGTEAFF.

The genes are TRBV6-5 and TRBJ1-2; D not resolved. The germline V gene has CDR1 MNHEY and CDR2 SVGAGI. The CDR3 has 12 residues. V was shortened by 2 bases and J by 8 bases, with 9 bases between the two germline ends. This CDR3 is CASSYDERGYTF. Written as DNA, the CDR3 is TGTGCCAGCAGTTACGATGAACGGGGCTACACCTTC.

CDR3 DNA: TGTGCCAGCAGCCAAGAACCGGGACAAACTACCTACGAGCAGTACTTC. It is translated as CASSQEPGQTTYEQYF. The V and J genes are TRBV3-1 (or the pseudogene TRBV3-2) and TRBJ2-7; maybe TRBD1 (6 bases). In germline, CDR1 is LGHDT, CDR2 YNNKEL (reference sequence). The CDR3 runs 16 residues. V shed 0 bases and J shed 2 bases, with 14 bases lying between them.